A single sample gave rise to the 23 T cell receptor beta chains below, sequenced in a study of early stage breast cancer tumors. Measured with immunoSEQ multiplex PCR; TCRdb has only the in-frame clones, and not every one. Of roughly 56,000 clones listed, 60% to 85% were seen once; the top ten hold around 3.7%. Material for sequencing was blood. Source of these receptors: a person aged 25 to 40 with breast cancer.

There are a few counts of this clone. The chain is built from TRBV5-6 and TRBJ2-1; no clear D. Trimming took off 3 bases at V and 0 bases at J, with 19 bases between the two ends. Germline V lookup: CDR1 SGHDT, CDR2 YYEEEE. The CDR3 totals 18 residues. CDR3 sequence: CASSSPFRLASSYNEQFF. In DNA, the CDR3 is TGTGCCAGCAGCTCACCATTCCGACTGGCCTCCTCCTACAATGAGCAGTTCTTC.

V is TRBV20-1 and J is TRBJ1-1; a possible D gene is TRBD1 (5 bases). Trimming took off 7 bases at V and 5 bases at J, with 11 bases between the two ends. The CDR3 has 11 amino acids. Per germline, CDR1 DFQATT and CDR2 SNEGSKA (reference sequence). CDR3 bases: TGCAGTGTTATGGAGGGGACTGAAGCTTTCTTT. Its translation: CSVMEGTEAFF.

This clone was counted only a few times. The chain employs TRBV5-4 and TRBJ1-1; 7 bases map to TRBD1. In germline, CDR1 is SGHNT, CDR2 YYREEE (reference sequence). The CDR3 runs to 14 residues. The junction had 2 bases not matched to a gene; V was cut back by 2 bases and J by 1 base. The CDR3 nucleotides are TGTGCCAGCAGCTTTCCAGGGGGGAACACTGAAGCTTTCTTT. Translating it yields CASSFPGGNTEAFF.

CDR3 nucleotides: TGTGCCAGTAGTATGGGGGGACAACTGAACACTGAAGCTTTCTTT. It specifies CASSMGGQLNTEAFF. The V gene is TRBV19, the J gene TRBJ1-1; D perhaps matches TRBD1 (6 bases). There are 15 residues in the CDR3. Germline lookup yields CDR1 LNHDA and CDR2 SQIVND (reference sequence). Trimming shortened V by 3 bases and J by 0 bases, and 11 bases separated the two germline ends.

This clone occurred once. In nucleotides, the CDR3 is TGCGCCAGCAGGGGGACAGGGGCAGCGGCTTTCTTT. This codes for CASRGTGAAAFF. The chain carries TRBV4-3 and TRBJ1-1; 10 positions match TRBD1. Trimming took 6 bases from V and 11 from J; bases not matched to a gene: 6. The CDR3 has 12 amino acids. CDR1 is LGHNA, CDR2 YSLEER, per germline.

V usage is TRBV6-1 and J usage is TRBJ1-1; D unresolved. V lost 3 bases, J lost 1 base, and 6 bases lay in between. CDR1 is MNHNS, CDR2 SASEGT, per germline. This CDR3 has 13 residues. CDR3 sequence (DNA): TGTGCCAGCAGTGACAGCGAGAACACTGAAGCTTTCTTT. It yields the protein CASSDSENTEAFF.

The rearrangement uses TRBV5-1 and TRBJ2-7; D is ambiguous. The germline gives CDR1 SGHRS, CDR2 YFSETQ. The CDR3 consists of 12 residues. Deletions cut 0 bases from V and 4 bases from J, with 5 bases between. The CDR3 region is CASSLGYYEQYF. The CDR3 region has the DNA TGCGCCAGCAGCTTGGGATATTACGAGCAGTACTTC.

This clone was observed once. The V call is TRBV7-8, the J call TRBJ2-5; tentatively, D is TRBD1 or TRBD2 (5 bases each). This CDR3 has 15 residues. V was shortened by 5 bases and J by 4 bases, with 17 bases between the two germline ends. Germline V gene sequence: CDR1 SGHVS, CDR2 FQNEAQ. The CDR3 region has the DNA TGTGCCAGCAGCCCCGACCGAGGGGCGGGAGAGACCCAGTACTTC. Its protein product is CASSPDRGAGETQYF.

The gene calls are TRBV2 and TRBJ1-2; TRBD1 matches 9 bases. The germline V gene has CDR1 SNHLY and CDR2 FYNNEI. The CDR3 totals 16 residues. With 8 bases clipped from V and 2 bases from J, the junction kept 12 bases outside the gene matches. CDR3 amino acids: CASAMGGQGGNYGYTF. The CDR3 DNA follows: TGTGCCAGCGCTATGGGGGGACAGGGCGGAAACTATGGCTACACCTTC.

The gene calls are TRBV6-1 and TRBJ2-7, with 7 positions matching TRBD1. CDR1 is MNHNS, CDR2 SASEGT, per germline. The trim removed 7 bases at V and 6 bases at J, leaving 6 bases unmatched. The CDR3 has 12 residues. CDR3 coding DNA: TGTGCCAGCATTAGACAGGGACGCGAGCAGTACTTC. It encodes CASIRQGREQYF.

The CDR3 reads CASSSKLNSAQYF. In DNA, the CDR3 is TGCGCCAGCAGCTCCAAGTTGAATTCAGCGCAGTATTTT. The chain couples TRBV4-1 to TRBJ2-3; D gene uncertain. Trimming took 5 bases from V and 10 from J, leaving 16 bases between them. The CDR3 loop spans 13 amino acids. Germline-derived CDR1 and CDR2 are MGHRA and YSYEKL.

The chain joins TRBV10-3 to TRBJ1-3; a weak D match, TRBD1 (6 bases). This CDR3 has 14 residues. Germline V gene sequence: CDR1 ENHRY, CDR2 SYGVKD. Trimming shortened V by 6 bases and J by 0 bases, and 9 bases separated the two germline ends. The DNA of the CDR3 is TGTGCCATCAGAGGGGGGTCCTCTGGAAACACCATATATTTT. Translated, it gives CAIRGGSSGNTIYF.

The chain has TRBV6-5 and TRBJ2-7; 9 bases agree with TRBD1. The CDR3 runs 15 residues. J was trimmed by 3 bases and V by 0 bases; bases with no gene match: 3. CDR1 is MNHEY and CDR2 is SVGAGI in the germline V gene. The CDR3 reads CASSYSGQGGYEQYF. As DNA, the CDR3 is TGTGCCAGCAGTTACTCGGGACAGGGTGGCTACGAGCAGTACTTC.

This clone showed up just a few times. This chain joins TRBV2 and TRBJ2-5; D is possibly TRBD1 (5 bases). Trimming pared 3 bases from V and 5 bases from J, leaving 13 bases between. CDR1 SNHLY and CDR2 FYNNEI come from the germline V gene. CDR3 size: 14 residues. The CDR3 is CASSETEKGETQYF. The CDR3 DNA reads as TGTGCCAGCAGTGAGACAGAGAAAGGGGAGACCCAGTACTTC.

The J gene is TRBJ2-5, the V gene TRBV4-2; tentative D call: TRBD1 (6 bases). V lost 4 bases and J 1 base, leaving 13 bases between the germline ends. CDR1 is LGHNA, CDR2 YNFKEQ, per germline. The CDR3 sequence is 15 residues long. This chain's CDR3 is CASSPATGRQETQYF. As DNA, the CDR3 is TGTGCCAGCAGCCCGGCGACAGGCCGCCAAGAGACCCAGTACTTC.

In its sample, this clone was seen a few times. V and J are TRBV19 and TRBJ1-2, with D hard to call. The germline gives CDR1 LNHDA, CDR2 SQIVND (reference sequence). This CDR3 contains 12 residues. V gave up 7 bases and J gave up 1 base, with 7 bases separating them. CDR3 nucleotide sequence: TGTGCCAGTACCGACTATAACTATGGCTACACCTTC. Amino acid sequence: CASTDYNYGYTF. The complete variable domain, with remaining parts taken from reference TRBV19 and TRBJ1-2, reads DGGITQSPKYLFRKEGQNVTLSCEQNLNHDAMYWYRQDPGQGLRLIYYSQIVNDFQKGDIAEGYSVSREKKESFPLTVTSAQKNPTAFYLCASTDYNYGYTFGSGTRLTVV.

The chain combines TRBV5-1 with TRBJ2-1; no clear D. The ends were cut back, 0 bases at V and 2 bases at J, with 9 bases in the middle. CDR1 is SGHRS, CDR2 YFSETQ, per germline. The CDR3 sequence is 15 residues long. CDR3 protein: CASSLGLATYNEQFF. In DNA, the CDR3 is TGCGCCAGCAGCTTGGGACTCGCAACCTACAATGAGCAGTTCTTC. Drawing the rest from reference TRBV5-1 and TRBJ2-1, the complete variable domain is KAGVTQTPRYLIKTRGQQVTLSCSPISGHRSVSWYQQTPGQGLQFLFEYFSETQRNKGNFPGRFSGRQFSNSRSEMNVSTLELGDSALYLCASSLGLATYNEQFFGPGTRLTVL.

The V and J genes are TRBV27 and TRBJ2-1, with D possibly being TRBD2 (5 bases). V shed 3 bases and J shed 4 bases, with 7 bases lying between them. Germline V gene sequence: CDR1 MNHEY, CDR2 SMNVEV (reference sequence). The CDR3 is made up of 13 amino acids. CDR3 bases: TGTGCCAGCAGTTTGGAGGCATACAATGAGCAGTTCTTC. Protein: CASSLEAYNEQFF.

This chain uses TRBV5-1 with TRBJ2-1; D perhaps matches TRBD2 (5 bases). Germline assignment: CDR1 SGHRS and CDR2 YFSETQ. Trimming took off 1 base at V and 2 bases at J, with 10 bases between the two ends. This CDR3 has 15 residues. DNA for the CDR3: TGCGCCAGCAGCTTGTCCCCCGGGACCTACAATGAGCAGTTCTTC. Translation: CASSLSPGTYNEQFF.

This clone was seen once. CDR3 DNA: TGTGCCACCAGCGCCCTACAGGGGAGTTTTGGTGGAAACACCATATATTTT. The encoded protein is CATSALQGSFGGNTIYF. This chain joins TRBV15 and TRBJ1-3, with 7 positions matching TRBD1. This CDR3 spans 17 amino acids. The V gene's germline CDR1 is LNHNV and CDR2 YYDKDF (reference sequence). V was pared by 5 bases and J by 3 bases, with 13 bases of the junction left unmatched.

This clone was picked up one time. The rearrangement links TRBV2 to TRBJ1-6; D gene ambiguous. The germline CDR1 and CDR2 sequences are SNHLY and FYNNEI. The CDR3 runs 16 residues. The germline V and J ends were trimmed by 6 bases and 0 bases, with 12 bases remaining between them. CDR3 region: CASRTGKSSYNSPLHF. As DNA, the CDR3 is TGTGCCAGCAGGACGGGCAAGAGCTCCTATAATTCACCCCTCCACTTT.

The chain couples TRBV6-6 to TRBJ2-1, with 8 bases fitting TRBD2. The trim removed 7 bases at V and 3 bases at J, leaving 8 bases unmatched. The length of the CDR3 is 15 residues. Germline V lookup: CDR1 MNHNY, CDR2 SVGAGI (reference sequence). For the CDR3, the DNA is TGTGCCAGCAACAGCGGGAGAGCCGGCTACAATGAGCAGTTCTTC. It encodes CASNSGRAGYNEQFF.

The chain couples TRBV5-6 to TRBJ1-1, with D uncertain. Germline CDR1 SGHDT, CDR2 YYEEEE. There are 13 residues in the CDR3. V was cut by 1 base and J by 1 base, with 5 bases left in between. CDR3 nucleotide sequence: TGTGCCAGCAGCTTGATCAGGAACACTGAAGCTTTCTTT. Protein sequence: CASSLIRNTEAFF.